This TCR beta chain was sequenced for a study of T cells in localized non-small cell lung cancer. Method: immunoSEQ multiplex PCR; TCRdb's copy keeps in-frame clones and lacks some. This sample has about 74,000 clones; less than 85% occur once, and the top ten carry 1% to 1.5%. This CDR3 has 16 amino acids. V gave up 0 bases and J gave up 5 bases, with 16 bases separating them. Per germline, CDR1 SGHAT and CDR2 FQDESV (reference sequence). The J gene is TRBJ1-1, the V gene TRBV11-1; possible D gene TRBD1, 5 bases. This clonotype was obtained from a female donor aged 60 or older with stage I lung adenocarcinoma. The sequenced sample was peripheral blood, obtained before any cancer treatment. The CDR3 DNA sequence: TGTGCCAGCAGCTTAGCGGCCTGGGGGGGGATTACTGAAGCTTTCTTT. The encoded protein is CASSLAAWGGITEAFF.